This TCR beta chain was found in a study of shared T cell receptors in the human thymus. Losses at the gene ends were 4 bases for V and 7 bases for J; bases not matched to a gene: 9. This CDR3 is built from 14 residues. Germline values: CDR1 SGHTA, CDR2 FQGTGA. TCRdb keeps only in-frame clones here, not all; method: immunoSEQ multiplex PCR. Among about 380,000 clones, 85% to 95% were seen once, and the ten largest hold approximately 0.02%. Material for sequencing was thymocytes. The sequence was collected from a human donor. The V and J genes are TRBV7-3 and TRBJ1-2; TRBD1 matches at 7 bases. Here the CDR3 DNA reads TGTGCCAGCAGCTCCCCCAACAGGGGCGGTGGCTACACCTTC. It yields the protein CASSSPNRGGGYTF.